In its sample, the clone carrying this T cell receptor (beta chain) was seen a few times. As handled by the study authors: From reference gene primer amplification, estimates of nucleated cell counts were derived. Only in-frame clones appear in the TCRdb table, and some are missing; sequencing was by immunoSEQ multiplex PCR. The V and J calls and clone size come from that table; D and trimming were worked out from the DNA. The data contain just over 90,000 clones, roughly 90% of them singletons. This sample was taken from a study of blood T cell repertoires in COVID-19. Across the whole study: Sources were T cells, B-cell-depleted T cells, or PBMCs; the material itself was cDNA or gDNA.

After removal of 1 base from V and 10 bases from J, the junction contained 4 bases not matched to a gene. CDR1 is SGHVS and CDR2 is FQNEAQ in the germline V gene. The CDR3 consists of 14 residues. The sequence was collected from a human donor with active COVID-19. The donor label of this sample is uncertain. Sequencing was performed on peripheral blood. J is TRBJ1-6 and V is TRBV7-8, with 7 positions matching TRBD1. CDR3 in amino acids: CASSLGQGGSPLHF. In DNA, the CDR3 is TGTGCCAGCAGCTTAGGACAGGGAGGCTCACCCCTCCACTTT.